This T cell receptor beta chain was sequenced during a study of cytomegalovirus exposure and HLA in healthy donors. Primers for the PCR totalled 60 Vbeta and 13 Jbeta. The protocol was immunoSEQ multiplex PCR, while the TCRdb copy is restricted to in-frame clones and leaves out a portion. The sample contains roughly 190,000 clones, over 70% of which appear only once. Study outcomes and limitations: Some highly shared sequence variants likely arose as a pipeline artifact.

Remarks on this clone: What it binds is not known.

Germline trimming cut 2 bases from V and 7 bases from J; bases unmatched to any gene: 7. The CDR3 has 15 residues. CDR1 and CDR2 from the germline V gene are LGHNA and YSLEER. This sequence joins TRBV4-3 and TRBJ2-1, with 8 bases identical to TRBD1. Source material: PBMCs. The source of this sequence is a man aged 40-50 years in good health and CMV-seropositive. The chain's CDR3 is CASSQLDRDANEQFF. CDR3 in DNA: TGCGCCAGCAGCCAATTGGACAGGGACGCGAATGAGCAGTTCTTC.